This T cell receptor beta chain was retrieved from a study of blood T cells in healthy people across ages. Whole-study results and caveats: The fall in TCR beta diversity per million T cells was roughly linear with age. TCR beta diversity tracked closely with naive T cell percentage.

Primed by a sample-barcoded 5' primer and a J-beta primer mix, a second PCR proceeded for about 7 to 11 cycles. One entry per CDR3 protein, called by TCRdb with MiXCR from the 5' RACE reads. This table has hundreds of thousands of distinct CDR3 sequences, approximately 44% appearing once. Total RNA, at least 5 micrograms per sample, came from PBMCs. Worth noting for this clonotype: The antigen is undetermined. The junction shows a germline mismatch at one end, possibly a read error.

Per germline, CDR1 MNHEY and CDR2 SMNVEV (reference sequence). This CDR3 has 16 residues. The material sequenced was blood. This clonotype was sampled from a man between 60 and 70 years old in good health. This chain joins TRBV27 and TRBJ2-3; D may match TRBD1 or TRBD2 (6 bases each). Here the CDR3 reads CASSLSWGAGTDAQYF. In DNA, the CDR3 is TGTGCCAGCAGTTTATCGTGGGGGGCAGGCACAGATGCGCAGTATTTT.